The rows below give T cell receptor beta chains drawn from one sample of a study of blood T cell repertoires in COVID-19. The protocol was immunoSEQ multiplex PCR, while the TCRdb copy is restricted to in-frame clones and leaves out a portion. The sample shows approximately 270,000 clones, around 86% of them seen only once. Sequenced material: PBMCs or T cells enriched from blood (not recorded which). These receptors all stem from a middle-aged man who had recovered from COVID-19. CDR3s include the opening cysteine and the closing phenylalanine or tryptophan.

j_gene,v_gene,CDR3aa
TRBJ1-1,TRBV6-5,CASSRPRGTNTEAFF
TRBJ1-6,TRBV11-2,CASSLTQGNSPLHF
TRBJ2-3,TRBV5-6,CASSLVQALTDTQYF
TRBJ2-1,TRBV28,CASSLIGQGAGEQFF
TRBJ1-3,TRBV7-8,CASSLRARGQSGNTIYF
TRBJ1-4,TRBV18,CASSPQDRGGEKLFF
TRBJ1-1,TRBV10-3,CAISSDKTLEAFF
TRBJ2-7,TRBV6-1,CASSEILAGGPYEQYF
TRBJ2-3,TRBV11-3,CASSLTRGGRDTQYF
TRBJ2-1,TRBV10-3,CDQGLAGGSNEQFF
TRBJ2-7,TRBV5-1,CASSLAPGLEQYF
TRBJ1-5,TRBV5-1,CASSLEPGKDQPQHF
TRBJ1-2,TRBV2,CAGAGGISYGYTF
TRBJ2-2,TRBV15,CATSRDLSGAGELFF
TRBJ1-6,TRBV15,CATSGVWGGSYNSPLHF
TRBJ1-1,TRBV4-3,CASSQSDGRLDTEAFF
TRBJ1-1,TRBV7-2,CASSIVGGFVNTEAFF
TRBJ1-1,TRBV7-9,CATEKHREGGTEAFF
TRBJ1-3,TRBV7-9,CASSLLWTGFSGNTIYF
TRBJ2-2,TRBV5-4,CASSLWQGGGELFF
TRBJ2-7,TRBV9,CASSRDFDYEQYF
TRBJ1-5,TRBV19,CASSEEAGPVSPQHF
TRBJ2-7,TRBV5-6,CASSYETGASSEQYF
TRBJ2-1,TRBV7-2,CASSRTGILNEQFF
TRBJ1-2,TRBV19,CASWGGVFGYTF
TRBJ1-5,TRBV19,CASSTGTIDQPQHF
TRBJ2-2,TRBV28,CATKVGGGSTGELFF
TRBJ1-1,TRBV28,CASSPGREPEAFF
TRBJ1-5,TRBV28,CASTVVGTRNQPQHF
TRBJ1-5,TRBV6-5,CASSTGTGTYQPQHF
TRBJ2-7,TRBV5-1,CASNLAGGPREQYF
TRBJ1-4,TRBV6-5,CASTRDRGPEKLFF
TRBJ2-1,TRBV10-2,CASTGYNEQFF
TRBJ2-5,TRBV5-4,CASSFWDRGRETQYF
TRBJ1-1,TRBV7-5,CVRGEVGLQNTEAFF
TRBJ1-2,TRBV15,CATSRSGWAGGYTF
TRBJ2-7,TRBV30,CAWSDGAGGRPYEQYF
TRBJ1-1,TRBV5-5,CASTFRGNTEAFF
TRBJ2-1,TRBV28,CASSPETSGVNEQFF
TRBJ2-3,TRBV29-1,CSVGEQGNLGTQYF
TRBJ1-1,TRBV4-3,CASSSLQGKSTEAFF
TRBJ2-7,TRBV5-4,CASSGPSTGGLNEQYF
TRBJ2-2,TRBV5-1,CASSLGQGAGELFF
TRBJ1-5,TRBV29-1,CNPLGGSNQPQHF
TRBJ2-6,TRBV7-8,CASSLVRAIGANVLTF
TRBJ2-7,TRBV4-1,CASSQGDRGWEQYF
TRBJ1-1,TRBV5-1,CASSLATGRTEAFF
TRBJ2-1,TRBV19,CASSTPRDAGQPYNEQFF